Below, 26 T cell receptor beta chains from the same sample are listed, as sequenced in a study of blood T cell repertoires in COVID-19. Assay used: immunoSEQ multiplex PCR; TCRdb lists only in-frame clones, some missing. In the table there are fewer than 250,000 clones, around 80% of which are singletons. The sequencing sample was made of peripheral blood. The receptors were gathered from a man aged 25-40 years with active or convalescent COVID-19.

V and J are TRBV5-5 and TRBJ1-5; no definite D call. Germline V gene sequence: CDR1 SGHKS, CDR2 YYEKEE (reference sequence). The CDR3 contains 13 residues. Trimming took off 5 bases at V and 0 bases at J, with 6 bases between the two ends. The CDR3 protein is CASRPDSNQPQHF. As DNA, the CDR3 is TGTGCCAGCAGGCCAGATAGCAATCAGCCCCAGCATTTT.

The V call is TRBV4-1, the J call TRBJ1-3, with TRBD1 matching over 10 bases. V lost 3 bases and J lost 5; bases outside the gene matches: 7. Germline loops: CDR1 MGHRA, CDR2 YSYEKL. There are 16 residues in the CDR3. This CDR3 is CASSQGDRGVRNTIYF. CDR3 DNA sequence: TGCGCCAGCAGCCAGGGGGACAGGGGTGTTAGAAACACCATATATTTT.

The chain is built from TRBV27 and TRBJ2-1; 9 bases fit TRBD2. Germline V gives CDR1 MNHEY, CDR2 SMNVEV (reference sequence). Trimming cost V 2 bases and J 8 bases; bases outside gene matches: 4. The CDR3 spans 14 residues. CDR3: CASSLAGGPDEQFF. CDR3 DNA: TGTGCCAGCAGTTTAGCGGGAGGGCCGGATGAGCAGTTCTTC.

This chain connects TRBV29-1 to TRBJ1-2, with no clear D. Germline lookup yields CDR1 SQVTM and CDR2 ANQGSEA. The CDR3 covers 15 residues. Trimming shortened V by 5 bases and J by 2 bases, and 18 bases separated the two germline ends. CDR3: CSVSLPGAPNYGYTF. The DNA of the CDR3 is TGCAGCGTTTCGCTCCCAGGCGCACCCAACTATGGCTACACCTTC. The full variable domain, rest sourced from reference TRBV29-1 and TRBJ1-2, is SAVISQKPSRDICQRGTSLTIQCQVDSQVTMMFWYRQQPGQSLTLIATANQGSEATYESGFVIDKFPISRPNLTFSTLTVSNMSPEDSSIYLCSVSLPGAPNYGYTFGSGTRLTVV.

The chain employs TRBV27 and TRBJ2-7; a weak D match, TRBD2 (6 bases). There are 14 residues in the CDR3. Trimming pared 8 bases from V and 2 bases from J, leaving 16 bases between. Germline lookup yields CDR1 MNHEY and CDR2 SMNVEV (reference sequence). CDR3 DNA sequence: TGTGCCAGCGGCCCCGGGACTGTGACCTACGAGCAGTACTTC. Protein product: CASGPGTVTYEQYF.

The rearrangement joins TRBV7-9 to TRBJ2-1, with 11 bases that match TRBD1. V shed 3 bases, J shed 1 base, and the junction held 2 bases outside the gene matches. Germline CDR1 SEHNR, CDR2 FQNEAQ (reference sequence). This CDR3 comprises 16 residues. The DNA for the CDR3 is TGTGCCAGCAGCTTTGGGACAGGGGGGTCCTACAATGAGCAGTTCTTC. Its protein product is CASSFGTGGSYNEQFF.

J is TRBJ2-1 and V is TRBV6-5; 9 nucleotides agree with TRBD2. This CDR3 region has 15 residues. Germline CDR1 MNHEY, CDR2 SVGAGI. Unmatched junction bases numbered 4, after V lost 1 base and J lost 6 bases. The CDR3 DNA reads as TGTGCCAGCAGTTACTGGCGGGGGGGCTTCAATGAGCAGTTCTTC. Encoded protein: CASSYWRGGFNEQFF.

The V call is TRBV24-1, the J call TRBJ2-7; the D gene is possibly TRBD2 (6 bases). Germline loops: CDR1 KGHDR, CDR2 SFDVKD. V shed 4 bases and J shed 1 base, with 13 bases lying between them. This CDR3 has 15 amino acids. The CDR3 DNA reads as TGTGCCACCAGTGACTATAGCGGAAAGTCCTACGAGCAGTACTTC. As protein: CATSDYSGKSYEQYF.

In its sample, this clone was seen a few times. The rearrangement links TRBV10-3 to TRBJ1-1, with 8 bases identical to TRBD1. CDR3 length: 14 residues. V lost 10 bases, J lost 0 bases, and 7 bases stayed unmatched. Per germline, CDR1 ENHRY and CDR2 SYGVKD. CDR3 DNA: TGTGCCACGCAACAGGGGGAGATGAACACTGAAGCTTTCTTT. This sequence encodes CATQQGEMNTEAFF.

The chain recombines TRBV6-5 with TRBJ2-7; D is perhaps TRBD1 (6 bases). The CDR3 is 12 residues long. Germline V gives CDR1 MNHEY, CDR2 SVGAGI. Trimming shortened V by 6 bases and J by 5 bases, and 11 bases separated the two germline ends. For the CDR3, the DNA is TGTGCCAGCAGCCCCCAGGGGAACGAGCAGTACTTC. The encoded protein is CASSPQGNEQYF.

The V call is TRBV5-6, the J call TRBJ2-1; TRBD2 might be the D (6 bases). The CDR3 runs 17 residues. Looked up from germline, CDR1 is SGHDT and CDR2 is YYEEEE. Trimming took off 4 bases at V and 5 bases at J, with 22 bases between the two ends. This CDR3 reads CASSPPMEGLGHNEQFF. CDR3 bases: TGTGCCAGCAGCCCCCCAATGGAGGGGCTCGGCCACAATGAGCAGTTCTTC.

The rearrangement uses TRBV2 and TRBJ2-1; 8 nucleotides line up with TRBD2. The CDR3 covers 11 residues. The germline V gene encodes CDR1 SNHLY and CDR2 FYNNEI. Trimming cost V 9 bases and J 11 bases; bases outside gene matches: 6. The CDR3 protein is CASLLAGKQFF. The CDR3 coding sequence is TGTGCCAGTCTCTTAGCGGGGAAGCAGTTCTTC.

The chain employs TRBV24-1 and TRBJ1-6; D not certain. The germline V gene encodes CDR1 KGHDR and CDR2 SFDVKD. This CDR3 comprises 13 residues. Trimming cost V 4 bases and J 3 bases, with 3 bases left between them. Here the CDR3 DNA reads TGTGCCACCAGTGAACACTATAATTCACCCCTCCACTTT. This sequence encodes CATSEHYNSPLHF.

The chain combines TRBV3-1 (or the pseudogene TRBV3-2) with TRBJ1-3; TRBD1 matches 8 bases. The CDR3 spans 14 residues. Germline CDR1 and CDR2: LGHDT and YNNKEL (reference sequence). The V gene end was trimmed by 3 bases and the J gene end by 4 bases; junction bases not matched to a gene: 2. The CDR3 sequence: CASSHRGLGNTIYF. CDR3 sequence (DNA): TGTGCCAGCAGCCACAGGGGGCTCGGAAACACCATATATTTT.

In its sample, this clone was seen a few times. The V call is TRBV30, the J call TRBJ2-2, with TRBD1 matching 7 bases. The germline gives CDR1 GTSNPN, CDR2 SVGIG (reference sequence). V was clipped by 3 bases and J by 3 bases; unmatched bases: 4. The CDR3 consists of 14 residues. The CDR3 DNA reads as TGTGCCTGGAGCACAGGGGACGACACCGGGGAGCTGTTTTTT. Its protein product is CAWSTGDDTGELFF.

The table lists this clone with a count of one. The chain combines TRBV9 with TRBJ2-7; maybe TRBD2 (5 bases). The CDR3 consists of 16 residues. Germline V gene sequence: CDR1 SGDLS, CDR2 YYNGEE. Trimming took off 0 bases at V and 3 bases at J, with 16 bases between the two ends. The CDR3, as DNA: TGTGCCAGCAGCGTAGGTCTGGGAGAGGCACTCTACGAGCAGTACTTC. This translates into CASSVGLGEALYEQYF.

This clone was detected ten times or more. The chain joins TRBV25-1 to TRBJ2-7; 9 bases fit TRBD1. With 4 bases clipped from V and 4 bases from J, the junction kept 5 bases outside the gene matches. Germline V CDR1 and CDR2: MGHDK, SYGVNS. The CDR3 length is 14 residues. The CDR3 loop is CASSAGTGRYEQYF. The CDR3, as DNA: TGTGCCAGCAGTGCCGGGACAGGGAGGTACGAGCAGTACTTC.

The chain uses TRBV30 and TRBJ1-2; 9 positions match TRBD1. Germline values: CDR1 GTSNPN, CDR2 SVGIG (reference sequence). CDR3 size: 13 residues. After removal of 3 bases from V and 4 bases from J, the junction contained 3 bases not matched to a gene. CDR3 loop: CAWSADRGYGYTF. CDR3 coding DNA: TGTGCCTGGAGCGCGGACAGGGGCTATGGCTACACCTTC. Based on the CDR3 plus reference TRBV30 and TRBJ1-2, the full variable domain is SQTIHQWPATLVQPVGSPLSLECTVEGTSNPNLYWYRQAAGRGLQLLFYSVGIGQISSEVPQNLSASRPQDRQFILSSKKLLLSDSGFYLCAWSADRGYGYTFGSGTRLTVV.

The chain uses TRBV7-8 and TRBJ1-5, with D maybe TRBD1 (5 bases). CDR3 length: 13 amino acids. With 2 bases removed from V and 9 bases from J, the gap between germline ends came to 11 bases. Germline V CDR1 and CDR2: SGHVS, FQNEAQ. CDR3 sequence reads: CASSLTRERPQHF. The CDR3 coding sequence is TGTGCCAGCAGCTTAACCAGGGAAAGGCCCCAGCATTTT.

CDR3 DNA: TGTGCCAGCTCACTCCACAAACTAGGAGGAAACACCATATATTTT. As protein: CASSLHKLGGNTIYF. The rearrangement uses TRBV18 and TRBJ1-3; D is uncertain. The CDR3 sequence is 15 residues long. From germline, CDR1 is KGHSH and CDR2 LQKENI. V lost 4 bases, J lost 4 bases, and 14 bases lay in between.

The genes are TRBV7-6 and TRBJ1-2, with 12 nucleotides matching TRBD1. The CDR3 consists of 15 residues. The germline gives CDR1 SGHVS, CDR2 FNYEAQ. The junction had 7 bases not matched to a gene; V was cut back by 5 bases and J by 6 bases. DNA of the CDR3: TGTGCCAGCAGCACAGGGACAGGGGGCGCGGATGGCTACACCTTC. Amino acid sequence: CASSTGTGGADGYTF. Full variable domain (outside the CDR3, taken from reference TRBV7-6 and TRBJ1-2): GAGVSQSPRYKVTKRGQDVALRCDPISGHVSLYWYRQALGQGPEFLTYFNYEAQQDKSGLPNDRFSAERPEGSISTLTIQRTEQRDSAMYRCASSTGTGGADGYTFGSGTRLTVV.

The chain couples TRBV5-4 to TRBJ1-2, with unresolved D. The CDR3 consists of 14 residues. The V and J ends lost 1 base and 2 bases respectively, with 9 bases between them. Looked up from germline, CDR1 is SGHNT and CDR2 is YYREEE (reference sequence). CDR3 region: CASSLRVGNYGYTF. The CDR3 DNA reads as TGTGCCAGCAGCTTGCGGGTTGGGAACTATGGCTACACCTTC.

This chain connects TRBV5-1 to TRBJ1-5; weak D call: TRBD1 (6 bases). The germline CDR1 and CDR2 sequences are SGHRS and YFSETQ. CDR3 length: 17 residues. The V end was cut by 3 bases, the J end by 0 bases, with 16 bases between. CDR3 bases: TGCGCCAGCAGCTCCACAGGGAGAGGGTATAGCAATCAGCCCCAGCATTTT. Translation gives CASSSTGRGYSNQPQHF.

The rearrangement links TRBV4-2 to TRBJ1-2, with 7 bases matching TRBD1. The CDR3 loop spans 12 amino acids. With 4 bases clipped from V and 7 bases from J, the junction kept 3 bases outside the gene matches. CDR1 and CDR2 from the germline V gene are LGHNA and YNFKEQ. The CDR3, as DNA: TGTGCCAGCAGCCCTACAGGGGCTGGCTACACCTTC. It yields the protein CASSPTGAGYTF.

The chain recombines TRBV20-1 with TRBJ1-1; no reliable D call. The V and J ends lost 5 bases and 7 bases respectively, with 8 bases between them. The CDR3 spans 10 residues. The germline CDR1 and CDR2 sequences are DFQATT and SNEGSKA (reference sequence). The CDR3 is CSAVGSEAFF. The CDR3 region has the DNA TGCAGTGCTGTGGGGAGTGAAGCTTTCTTT.

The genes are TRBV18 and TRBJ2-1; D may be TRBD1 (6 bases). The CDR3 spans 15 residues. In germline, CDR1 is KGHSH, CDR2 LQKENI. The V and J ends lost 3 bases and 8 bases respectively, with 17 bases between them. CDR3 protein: CASSPSGVEGDEQFF. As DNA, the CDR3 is TGTGCCAGCTCACCGTCAGGGGTAGAGGGTGATGAGCAGTTCTTC.